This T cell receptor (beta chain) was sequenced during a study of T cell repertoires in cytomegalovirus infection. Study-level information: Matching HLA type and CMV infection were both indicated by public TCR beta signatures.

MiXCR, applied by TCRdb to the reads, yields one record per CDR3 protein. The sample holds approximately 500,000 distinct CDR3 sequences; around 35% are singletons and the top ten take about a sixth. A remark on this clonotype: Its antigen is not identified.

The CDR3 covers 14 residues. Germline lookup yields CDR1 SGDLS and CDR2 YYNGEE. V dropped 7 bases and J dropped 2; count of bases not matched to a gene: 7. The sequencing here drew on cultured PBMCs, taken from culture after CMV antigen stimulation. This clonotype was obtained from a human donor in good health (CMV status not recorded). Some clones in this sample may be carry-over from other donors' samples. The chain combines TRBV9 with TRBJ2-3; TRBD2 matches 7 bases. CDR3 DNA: TGTGCCAGCGGGGCTAGCGGACCCACAGATACGCAGTATTTT. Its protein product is CASGASGPTDTQYF.